What follows are 20 T cell receptor beta chains derived from one specimen sequenced in a study of T-cell reconstitution after alpha-beta-depleted transplantation in children. As it was prepared, the TCRbeta library received unique molecular identifiers. Via MiXCR, TCRdb re-called the PCR reads, giving one row per CDR3 protein. The table shows 330,000 or so distinct CDR3 sequences, with around 10% occurring only once. Sequencing was performed on PBMCs, taken before TCRalphabeta/CD19-depleted stem cell transplant. These receptors were collected from a boy in the first two years of life with acute myeloid leukemia, due to receive a stem cell transplant.

This clonotype was recorded at least ten times. This chain links TRBV7-2 with TRBJ2-3, with D perhaps TRBD2 (6 bases). There are 16 residues in the CDR3. The V and J ends lost 1 base and 7 bases respectively, with 18 bases between them. Germline loops: CDR1 SGHTA, CDR2 FQGNSA. The CDR3 DNA sequence: TGTGCCAGCAGCTTAGATGTGGCCGGGAGTAGGTATACGCAGTATTTT. This encodes CASSLDVAGSRYTQYF.

This clonotype appeared many times. This chain links TRBV3-1 with TRBJ2-7, with 8 bases lining up with TRBD2. CDR3 length equals 15 residues. With V trimmed by 1 base and J by 2 bases, 4 bases remained unmatched. Germline V CDR1 and CDR2: LGHDT, YNNKEL (reference sequence). CDR3: CASSQGTSLPYEQYF. DNA for the CDR3: TGTGCCAGCAGCCAAGGGACTAGCCTCCCCTACGAGCAGTACTTC.

The sample holds many counts of this clonotype. J is TRBJ2-7 and V is TRBV5-1; 10 nucleotides match TRBD2. Germline V gene sequence: CDR1 SGHRS, CDR2 YFSETQ. Trimming cost V 4 bases and J 1 base; bases outside gene matches: 2. CDR3 size: 14 residues. CDR3 residues: CASSTGLASYEQYF. In nucleotides, the CDR3 is TGCGCCAGCAGCACGGGACTAGCGTCCTACGAGCAGTACTTC.

Details on this clonotype: A much larger clone sits a single nucleotide away, making a read error possible. The V gene is TRBV2, the J gene TRBJ2-7; TRBD2 is a possible D gene (6 bases). The CDR3 length is 17 residues. Germline V lookup: CDR1 SNHLY, CDR2 FYNNEI. The chain's CDR3 is CASSGFGGASEGYDQYF. The DNA of the CDR3 is TGTGCCAGCAGTGGCTTTGGCGGGGCTAGCGAAGGCTACGACCAGTACTTC.

This clonotype was observed many times. This chain links TRBV7-6 with TRBJ2-7; D may correspond to TRBD1 or TRBD2 (6 bases each). V was cut by 5 bases and J by 0 bases, with 11 bases left in between. This CDR3 is built from 14 residues. Germline-derived CDR1 and CDR2 are SGHVS and FNYEAQ. Here the CDR3 DNA reads TGTGCCAGCAGCCGGCGGGACATCTCCTACGAGCAGTACTTC. Its protein is CASSRRDISYEQYF.

This clonotype was found many times. This sequence joins TRBV2 and TRBJ2-2, with TRBD1 matching 10 bases. CDR3 size: 14 residues. Germline CDR1 is SNHLY and CDR2 is FYNNEI. V lost 8 bases to trimming and J lost 6 bases; unmatched junction nucleotides: 6. The CDR3 protein is CASDRQGASGELFF. CDR3 in DNA: TGTGCCAGCGACAGACAGGGGGCATCCGGGGAGCTGTTTTTT.

This clonotype was seen many times. This chain joins TRBV29-1 and TRBJ2-3; D perhaps matches TRBD1 (6 bases). CDR3 length: 15 amino acids. The germline gives CDR1 SQVTM, CDR2 ANQGSEA. Trimming shortened V by 5 bases and J by 3 bases, and 18 bases separated the two germline ends. The CDR3 is CSVSDDRWLTDTQYF. The CDR3 nucleotides are TGCAGCGTTTCTGATGACAGGTGGTTAACAGATACGCAGTATTTT.

This clonotype was found a few times. This rearrangement joins TRBV24-1 to TRBJ2-3; 14 nucleotides line up with TRBD2. The CDR3 consists of 19 residues. Per germline, CDR1 KGHDR and CDR2 SFDVKD. The junction had 11 bases not matched to a gene; V was cut back by 6 bases and J by 1 base. CDR3 residues: CATSPTGTSGGGGTDTQYF. The CDR3 bases are TGTGCCACCAGTCCTACCGGGACTAGCGGGGGAGGTGGCACAGATACGCAGTATTTT.

This clonotype was detected a few times. The chain combines TRBV7-2 with TRBJ1-5; the match to TRBD1 covers 8 bases. With 3 bases clipped from V and 7 bases from J, the junction kept 5 bases outside the gene matches. Germline loops: CDR1 SGHTA, CDR2 FQGNSA. The CDR3 spans 14 residues. DNA for the CDR3: TGTGCCAGCAGCTTCGAACAGGGGGGGCAGCCCCAGCATTTT. This gives the protein CASSFEQGGQPQHF.

This clonotype was seen repeatedly, ten times or more. The CDR3 spells CASSVLQQNTGELFF. In DNA, the CDR3 is TGTGCCAGCAGCGTACTACAGCAGAACACCGGGGAGCTGTTTTTT. This rearrangement joins TRBV9 to TRBJ2-2; no firm D call. The CDR3 sequence is 15 residues long. Germline CDR1 reads SGDLS; CDR2 reads YYNGEE. V gave up 1 base and J gave up 1 base, with 8 bases separating them.

This clonotype was observed many times. The chain recombines TRBV12-3 or TRBV12-4 with TRBJ2-7, with D possibly matching TRBD1 (5 bases). The CDR3 totals 11 residues. V dropped 6 bases and J dropped 2 bases, with 5 bases sitting between them. The CDR3: CASRDTYEQYF. The CDR3 DNA reads as TGTGCCAGCAGGGACACCTACGAGCAGTACTTC.

This clonotype has a count of ten or more. The CDR3 sequence is CSARDYTSGSTDTQYF. CDR3 DNA sequence: TGCAGTGCTAGAGATTACACTAGCGGTAGCACAGATACGCAGTATTTT. This chain links TRBV20-1 with TRBJ2-3; 8 positions agree with TRBD2. Germline V CDR1 and CDR2: DFQATT, SNEGSKA (reference sequence). J lost 0 bases, V lost 0 bases, and 5 bases had no gene match. This CDR3 region has 16 residues.

The sample holds many counts of this clonotype. This chain uses TRBV7-3 with TRBJ2-3; unclear D gene. Germline V CDR1 and CDR2: SGHTA, FQGTGA. The CDR3 covers 14 residues. V gave up 1 base and J gave up 0 bases, with 5 bases separating them. The CDR3 nucleotides read TGTGCCAGCAGCTTAAGGCGGAGCACAGATACGCAGTATTTT. Its translation: CASSLRRSTDTQYF.

This sequence joins TRBV6-6 and TRBJ2-3; 7 bases fit TRBD2. Per the germline V gene, CDR1 is MNHNY and CDR2 is SVGAGI (reference sequence). With 7 bases clipped from V and 3 bases from J, the junction kept 4 bases outside the gene matches. This CDR3 has 13 amino acids. CDR3 nucleotides: TGTGCCAGCAACGGCGGGAGTACAGATACGCAGTATTTT. Protein sequence: CASNGGSTDTQYF.

As regards this clonotype: With a much larger clone just one base away, this may be a read error. The chain is built from TRBV4-3 and TRBJ2-2, with a tentative D call TRBD2 (5 bases). This CDR3 is 15 amino acids long. Between the trimmed V and J ends, which lost 3 bases and 6 bases, there was a span of 14 bases. Germline CDR1 LGHNA, CDR2 YSLEER. DNA of the CDR3: TGCGCCAGCAGCCAGAGCCCTGTAGCGCCCGGGGAGCTGTTTTTT. It translates to CASSQSPVAPGELFF.

This clonotype was found a few times. V and J are TRBV7-2 and TRBJ1-1; 7 bases agree with TRBD1. Trimming removed 4 bases from V and 3 bases from J; junction bases left unmatched: 5. CDR1 SGHTA and CDR2 FQGNSA come from the germline V gene. There are 14 residues in the CDR3. In nucleotides, the CDR3 is TGTGCCAGCAGCTCCATACAGGGGTACACTGAAGCTTTCTTT. Translating gives CASSSIQGYTEAFF.

There are a few counts of this clonotype. A read error is possible here, since a much larger clone lies one base away. V and J are TRBV7-2 and TRBJ1-5; tentative D call: TRBD1 (5 bases). In germline, CDR1 is SGHTA, CDR2 FQGNSA. This CDR3 has 14 amino acids. Trimming shortened V by 1 base and J by 1 base, and 5 bases separated the two germline ends. The CDR3 here is CASSLDRSNQPQHF. Here the CDR3 DNA reads TGTGCCAGCAGCTTAGACAGGAGCAATCAGCCCCAGCATTTT.

The chain joins TRBV6-1 to TRBJ1-5, with 7 positions matching TRBD1. The CDR3 is 14 residues long. Germline lookup yields CDR1 MNHNS and CDR2 SASEGT. V lost 4 bases to trimming and J lost 2 bases; unmatched junction nucleotides: 2. The chain's CDR3 is CASSVTGGNQPQHF. CDR3 DNA sequence: TGTGCCAGCAGTGTCACAGGGGGCAATCAGCCCCAGCATTTT.

Ten or more counts support this clonotype. The chain carries TRBV7-6 and TRBJ2-7; 7 bases are shared with TRBD2. The CDR3 runs to 13 residues. Germline lookup yields CDR1 SGHVS and CDR2 FNYEAQ. V dropped 2 bases and J dropped 3; count of bases not matched to a gene: 1. The chain's CDR3 is CASSLREGYEQYF. DNA for the CDR3: TGTGCCAGCAGCTTAAGGGAGGGCTACGAGCAGTACTTC.

In its sample, this clonotype was seen many times. CDR3 in amino acids: CSARQGRDTEAFF. The CDR3 bases are TGCAGTGCACGACAGGGTCGGGACACTGAAGCTTTCTTT. The chain employs TRBV20-1 and TRBJ1-1, with TRBD1 matching 7 bases. The CDR3 extends over 13 amino acids. With V trimmed by 6 bases and J by 3 bases, 7 bases remained unmatched. Germline CDR1 and CDR2: DFQATT and SNEGSKA (reference sequence).